These T cell receptor beta chains were read from a single sample in a study of OX40 agonist ivuxolimab in advanced cancers. Only in-frame clones appear in the TCRdb table, and some are missing; sequencing was by immunoSEQ multiplex PCR. This table holds fewer than 6,500 clones, about 70% found once. Source: CD4+ or CD8+ T cells sorted from blood, taken in a trial of the OX40 agonist ivuxolimab. The receptor source for this set is an adult with an advanced solid tumor such as melanoma, head and neck, liver or kidney cancer. CDR3s include the opening cysteine and the closing phenylalanine or tryptophan. D genes are given only for firm matches. The listing skips clone size in some rows; elsewhere it reads once, few, many or a size class.

d_call | clone_size | j_call | v_call | cdr3_aa | cdr3_nt
TRBD2 | few | TRBJ2-7 | TRBV7-7 | CASSSGGAYEQYF | TGTGCCAGCTCTAGCGGGGGGGCCTACGAGCAGTACTTC
TRBD2 | . | TRBJ2-7 | TRBV9 | CASSGGGGAEEQYF | TGTGCCAGCAGCGGTGGCGGGGGGGCCGAGGAGCAGTACTTC
TRBD1 | . | TRBJ2-1 | TRBV6-5 | CASSITGAGEQFF | TGTGCCAGCAGCATCACAGGGGCCGGTGAGCAGTTCTTC
. | . | TRBJ2-7 | TRBV18 | CASSAGPYYEQYF | TGTGCCAGCTCAGCCGGGCCATATTACGAGCAGTACTTC
. | . | TRBJ2-7 | TRBV6-6 | CASSYAFADEQYF | TGTGCCAGCAGTTACGCCTTTGCGGACGAGCAGTACTTC
. | . | TRBJ1-1 | TRBV27 | CASGPTAAEAFF | TGTGCCAGTGGGCCCACGGCAGCTGAAGCTTTCTTT
. | . | TRBJ2-1 | TRBV27 | CASGFAGAYNEQFF | TGTGCCTCCGGGTTCGCGGGGGCTTACAATGAGCAGTTCTTC
TRBD2 | . | TRBJ2-1 | TRBV7-6 | CASSQTSGAKNEQFF | TGTGCCAGCAGCCAGACTAGCGGAGCTAAGAATGAGCAGTTCTTC
. | . | TRBJ1-1 | TRBV5-4 | CASSISPEAREAFF | TGTGCCAGCAGCATAAGCCCGGAGGCCCGTGAAGCTTTCTTT
TRBD2 | . | TRBJ2-2 | TRBV11-1 | CASTSGEDAGELFF | TGTGCCAGCACGAGCGGGGAAGACGCCGGGGAGCTGTTTTTT
. | . | TRBJ1-2 | TRBV13 | CASSLGMGPQNGYGYTF | TGTGCCAGCAGCTTAGGAATGGGACCGCAAAATGGCTATGGCTACACCTTC
. | . | TRBJ2-7 | TRBV28 | CASSLGYSSYEQYF | TGTGCCAGCAGTTTAGGGTACAGCTCCTACGAGCAGTACTTC
TRBD2 | . | TRBJ2-1 | TRBV7-8 | CASSSDTSGRNEQFF | TGTGCCAGCAGCTCGGACACTAGCGGGAGAAATGAGCAGTTCTTC
. | . | TRBJ2-7 | TRBV30 | CAWSLGVSYEQYF | TGTGCCTGGAGTCTAGGGGTGTCCTACGAGCAGTACTTC
. | . | TRBJ2-1 | TRBV19 | CASSSGQSPFF | TGTGCCAGTAGTTCGGGCCAAAGCCCGTTCTTC
. | . | TRBJ2-2 | TRBV27 | CASKTGSGELFF | TGTGCCAGCAAAACAGGGTCCGGGGAGCTGTTTTTT
. | once | TRBJ1-2 | TRBV6-5 | CASSQGDGYTF | TGTGCCAGCAGTCAAGGGGATGGCTACACCTTC
TRBD1 | . | TRBJ1-1 | TRBV7-6 | CASSPQGQTNTEAFF | TGTGCCAGCAGCCCCCAGGGACAGACGAACACTGAAGCTTTCTTT
. | . | TRBJ1-6 | TRBV10-3 | CAISGSNSPLHF | TGTGCCATCAGTGGAAGCAATTCACCCCTCCACTTT
TRBD2 | . | TRBJ2-7 | TRBV5-1 | CASSLAGGVEQYF | TGCGCCAGCAGCTTGGCCGGGGGGGTTGAGCAGTACTTC
TRBD1 | . | TRBJ1-5 | TRBV2 | CASSEPTGEQPQHF | TGTGCCAGCAGTGAGCCCACAGGGGAACAGCCCCAGCATTTT
TRBD2 | . | TRBJ2-3 | TRBV4-2 | CASGLAGGPGTDTQYF | TGTGCCAGCGGACTAGCGGGAGGGCCGGGAACAGATACGCAGTATTTT
. | . | TRBJ1-1 | TRBV7-6 | CASSPGPGASTEAFF | TGTGCCAGCAGCCCGGGCCCGGGGGCGAGCACTGAAGCTTTCTTT
. | . | TRBJ1-2 | TRBV27 | CASGPYRDYGYTF | TGTGCCAGCGGGCCATACAGGGACTATGGCTACACCTTC
. | . | TRBJ2-7 | TRBV4-3 | CASSQVGNSYEQYF | TGCGCCAGCAGCCAAGTAGGAAACTCCTACGAGCAGTACTTC
. | medium-sized | TRBJ2-2 | TRBV9 | CATDGTTMGELFF | TGTGCCACGGACGGAACGACAATGGGGGAGCTGTTTTTT
TRBD2 | . | TRBJ2-1 | TRBV28 | CASGPLTGGEFF | TGTGCCAGCGGCCCACTTACGGGAGGGGAGTTCTTC
. | many | TRBJ2-1 | TRBV9 | CASSGGAHNEQFF | TGTGCCAGCAGCGGCGGAGCCCACAATGAGCAGTTCTTC
TRBD1 | . | TRBJ2-6 | TRBV27 | CASGRGSGANVLTF | TGTGCCAGCGGCAGGGGGTCTGGGGCCAACGTCCTGACTTTC
. | . | TRBJ2-7 | TRBV28 | CASSLHRLVGEQYF | TGTGCCAGCAGTTTACACAGATTAGTAGGCGAGCAGTACTTC
. | medium-sized | TRBJ1-1 | TRBV27 | CASSLGRMNTEAFF | TGTGCCAGCAGTTTAGGTAGGATGAACACTGAAGCTTTCTTT
. | . | TRBJ1-5 | TRBV30 | CAWSVGTGNQPQHF | TGTGCCTGGAGTGTTGGAACAGGGAATCAGCCCCAGCATTTT
. | . | TRBJ1-6 | TRBV9 | CASSLGRPYNSPLHF | TGTGCCAGCAGTCTGGGCCGGCCCTATAATTCACCCCTCCACTTT
TRBD2 | . | TRBJ2-1 | TRBV7-2 | CASSMGLAAANEQFF | TGTGCCAGCAGCATGGGACTAGCGGCCGCCAATGAGCAGTTCTTC
. | . | TRBJ1-3 | TRBV13 | CASSLGQAFSGNTIYF | TGTGCCAGCAGCTTAGGCCAGGCTTTCTCTGGAAACACCATATATTTT
. | many | TRBJ2-7 | TRBV19 | CASSIGGSTEQYF | TGTGCCAGTAGTATAGGTGGCAGCACCGAGCAGTACTTC
. | . | TRBJ2-5 | TRBV29-1 | CSVEWVSKGETQYF | TGCAGCGTTGAGTGGGTTTCTAAAGGGGAGACCCAGTACTTC
. | . | TRBJ2-7 | TRBV29-1 | CSVEVSSYEQYF | TGCAGCGTTGAAGTGTCCTCCTACGAGCAGTACTTC
. | . | TRBJ2-1 | TRBV12-5 | CASGLGPKGQFF | TGTGCTAGTGGTTTGGGGCCGAAGGGGCAGTTCTTC
. | . | TRBJ1-5 | TRBV2 | CASRSLQGAYSNQPQHF | TGTGCCAGCAGGAGTTTACAGGGCGCCTATAGCAATCAGCCCCAGCATTTT
. | few | TRBJ1-1 | TRBV7-8 | CASSLAPNTEAFF | TGTGCCAGCAGCTTAGCCCCGAACACTGAAGCTTTCTTT
. | . | TRBJ1-4 | TRBV7-2 | CASSLGFFGEKLFF | TGTGCCAGCAGCTTAGGGTTTTTTGGTGAAAAACTGTTTTTT
. | . | TRBJ1-1 | TRBV13 | CATGPRGQNTEAFF | TGTGCCACTGGGCCCAGGGGACAGAACACTGAAGCTTTCTTT
TRBD1 | . | TRBJ2-7 | TRBV7-9 | CASSFGQGVSLF | TGTGCCAGCAGCTTTGGACAGGGAGTATCTCTCTTC
. | once | TRBJ2-7 | TRBV7-3 | CASSLAGGSYEQYF | TGTGCCAGCAGCTTAGCCGGGGGTTCCTACGAGCAGTACTTC
. | . | TRBJ2-7 | TRBV4-1 | CASSPKGTAGYEQYF | TGCGCCAGCAGCCCCAAGGGGACCGCCGGCTACGAGCAGTACTTC
. | many | TRBJ1-1 | TRBV9 | CASSSPRGIDSEAFF | TGTGCCAGCAGCTCGCCCAGGGGTATAGACAGTGAAGCTTTCTTT
. | many | TRBJ1-1 | TRBV9 | CASSVEGSGTEAFF | TGTGCCAGCAGCGTAGAGGGGTCGGGCACTGAAGCTTTCTTT
. | few | TRBJ1-5 | TRBV5-6 | CASSLGNQPQHF | TGTGCCAGCAGCTTAGGCAATCAGCCCCAGCATTTT
TRBD1 | . | TRBJ1-2 | TRBV9 | CASSLGTGASYGYTF | TGTGCCAGCAGCCTAGGGACAGGGGCCTCCTATGGCTACACCTTC
. | . | TRBJ1-3 | TRBV4-2 | CASSQEIHRNSGNTIYF | TGTGCCAGCAGCCAAGAGATTCACAGGAACTCTGGAAACACCATATATTTT
. | . | TRBJ2-3 | TRBV9 | CASSVGGTDTQYF | TGTGCCAGCAGCGTAGGGGGCACAGATACGCAGTATTTT
. | . | TRBJ2-7 | TRBV28 | CASSTLGLSSYEQYF | TGTGCCAGCAGTACCCTGGGGCTATCCTCCTACGAGCAGTACTTC
. | . | TRBJ2-1 | TRBV2 | CASRSRGPYNEQFF | TGTGCCAGTAGATCGCGGGGCCCCTACAATGAGCAGTTCTTC
. | . | TRBJ1-2 | TRBV29-1 | CSVKEGYTF | TGCAGCGTTAAGGAGGGCTACACCTTC
. | . | TRBJ1-5 | TRBV19 | CASSPRGQPQHF | TGTGCCAGTAGTCCCAGGGGTCAGCCCCAGCATTTT